Shown below are 9 T cell receptor beta chains from a single sample sequenced in a study of tumor-infiltrating lymphocytes in primary liver carcinoma. A constant-region primer served to make TCR beta cDNA from roughly 480 ng total RNA. Three nested multiplex PCR rounds of slightly modified ARM-PCR generated TCR beta libraries. The first two PCR rounds used TRBV1-TRBV30 primers with a Cbeta primer, nine to ten cycles each. A single record per CDR3 protein comes from TCRdb applying MiXCR to the multiplex PCR reads. The table has fewer than 150,000 distinct CDR3 sequences, 60% to 70% seen once; the top ten hold approximately 10%. Without any cell sorting, roughly 20-30 mg of bulk tissue yielded co-extracted RNA and DNA. Sample: liver tumor tissue from sampling region 1. The subset was: tumor region T1, superior pole. The receptor source for this set is a woman aged 55 to 70 with primary liver carcinoma and hepatitis B virus infection.

A note on this clonotype: Germline and junction disagree at one end, which may indicate a read error. V and J are TRBV6-2 or TRBV6-3 and TRBJ2-2, with a tentative D call TRBD1 (5 bases). This CDR3 contains 15 residues. Germline lookup yields CDR1 MNHEY and CDR2 SVGEGT. CDR3 residues: CVSTYDRVDTGELFF. DNA of the CDR3: TGTGTCAGCACTTACGACAGAGTAGACACCGGGGAGCTGTTTTTT.

This clonotype has just one count. The V call is TRBV28, the J call TRBJ1-5; TRBD1 might be the D (5 bases). The CDR3 totals 17 residues. Trimming shortened V by 7 bases and J by 3 bases, and 22 bases separated the two germline ends. From germline, CDR1 is MDHEN and CDR2 SYDVKM. The CDR3, as DNA: TGTGCCAGCACCACTCTGCATGGGGCACTTGACAATCAGCCCCAGCATTTT. Encoded protein: CASTTLHGALDNQPQHF. The full variable domain, completed using reference TRBV28 and TRBJ1-5, is DVKVTQSSRYLVKRTGEKVFLECVQDMDHENMFWYRQDPGLGLRLIYFSYDVKMKEKGDIPEGYSVSREKKERFSLILESASTNQTSMYLCASTTLHGALDNQPQHFGDGTRLSIL.

This chain joins TRBV5-4 and TRBJ2-1, with 12 bases that match TRBD2. The CDR3 extends over 15 amino acids. Germline assignment: CDR1 SGHNT and CDR2 YYREEE (reference sequence). The V gene end was trimmed by 9 bases and the J gene end by 6 bases; junction bases not matched to a gene: 10. CDR3 in amino acids: CAITVASGRANEQFF. The CDR3 bases are TGTGCCATCACCGTTGCTAGCGGGAGGGCCAATGAGCAGTTCTTC.

This clonotype was counted ten times or more. This chain connects TRBV10-1 to TRBJ2-1, with D uncertain. This CDR3 contains 14 residues. V was pared by 2 bases and J by 0 bases, with 5 bases between. From germline, CDR1 is WNHNN and CDR2 SYGVQD (reference sequence). The DNA for the CDR3 is TGCGCCAGCAGTGAGGGGGTCTCCTACAATGAGCAGTTCTTC. Its translation is CASSEGVSYNEQFF.

This clonotype turned up a few times. The J gene is TRBJ2-6, the V gene TRBV7-8; possible D gene TRBD1, 5 bases. CDR3 length: 15 amino acids. V was cut by 1 base and J by 4 bases, with 8 bases left in between. The germline gives CDR1 SGHVS, CDR2 FQNEAQ. In DNA form, the CDR3 reads TGTGCCAGCAGCTTAGAAGGGGCCGGGGCCAACGTCCTGACTTTC. Translating it yields CASSLEGAGANVLTF.

In the case of this clonotype: One end of the junction fails to match germline, which may point to a read error. The V call is TRBV6-5, the J call TRBJ2-2; weak D call: TRBD1 (5 bases). CDR1 and CDR2 from the germline V gene are MNHEY and SVGAGI. This CDR3 is built from 13 residues. The CDR3 sequence: CVSSLGVTGELFF. CDR3 nucleotides: TGTGTCAGCAGTTTAGGGGTCACCGGGGAGCTGTTTTTT.

Comment on this clonotype: At one end, the junction sequence differs from germline, possibly due to a read error. The V gene is TRBV11-3, the J gene TRBJ2-1; 11 bases fit TRBD2. Germline CDR1 is SGHNT and CDR2 is YENEEA. The CDR3 has 15 residues. The CDR3 DNA reads as TGTGCCAGCAACTTACTAGCGGGGGATTACAACGATCAGTTCTTC. It translates to CASNLLAGDYNDQFF.

Worth noting for this clonotype: This could be a read error, since a much larger clone is one nucleotide away. The chain is built from TRBV5-4 and TRBJ1-1; 8 bases match TRBD1. Germline CDR1 SGHNT, CDR2 YYREEE (reference sequence). Trimming took 6 bases from V and 4 from J; bases not matched to a gene: 8. The CDR3 totals 14 residues. Here the CDR3 reads CASNSRTGPTEAFF. CDR3 DNA sequence: TGTGCCAGCAACTCAAGGACAGGGCCCACTGAAGCTTTCTTT. The whole variable domain, filled in from reference TRBV5-4 and TRBJ1-1, reads ETGVTQSPTHLIKTRGQQVTLRCSSQSGHNTVSWYQQALGQGPQFIFQYYREEENGRGNFPPRFSGLQFPNYSSELNVNALELDDSALYLCASNSRTGPTEAFFGQGTRLTVV.

Notes on this clonotype: This may be a read error: a much more frequent sequence differs by one nucleotide. In DNA form, the CDR3 reads TGTGCCAGCTGCAAAGGGTTCAGAAATAGCAATCAGCCCCAGCATTTT. Translating gives CASCKGFRNSNQPQHF. This sequence joins TRBV6-5 and TRBJ1-5; D not resolved. The CDR3 is 16 amino acids. Germline lookup yields CDR1 MNHEY and CDR2 SVGAGI. The germline V and J ends were trimmed by 8 bases and 0 bases, with 17 bases remaining between them.